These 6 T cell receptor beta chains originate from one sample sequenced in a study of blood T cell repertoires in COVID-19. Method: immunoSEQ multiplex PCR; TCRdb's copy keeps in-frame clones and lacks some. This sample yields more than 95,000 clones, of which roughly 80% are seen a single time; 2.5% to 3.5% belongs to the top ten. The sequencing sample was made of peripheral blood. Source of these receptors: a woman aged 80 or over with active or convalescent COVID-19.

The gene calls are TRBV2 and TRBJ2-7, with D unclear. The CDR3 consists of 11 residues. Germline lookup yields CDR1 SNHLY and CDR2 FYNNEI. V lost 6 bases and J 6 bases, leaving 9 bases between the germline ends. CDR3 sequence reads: CASRLQIEQYF. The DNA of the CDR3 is TGTGCCAGCAGGCTCCAGATCGAGCAGTACTTC.

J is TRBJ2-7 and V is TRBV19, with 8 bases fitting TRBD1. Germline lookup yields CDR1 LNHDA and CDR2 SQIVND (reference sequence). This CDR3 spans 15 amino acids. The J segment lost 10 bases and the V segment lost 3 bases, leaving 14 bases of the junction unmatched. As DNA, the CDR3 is TGTGCCAGTAGTATGGGCGGACAGGGATTGGGGCAACAGTACTTC. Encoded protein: CASSMGGQGLGQQYF. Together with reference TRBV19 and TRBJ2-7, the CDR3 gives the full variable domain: DGGITQSPKYLFRKEGQNVTLSCEQNLNHDAMYWYRQDPGQGLRLIYYSQIVNDFQKGDIAEGYSVSREKKESFPLTVTSAQKNPTAFYLCASSMGGQGLGQQYFGPGTRLTVT.

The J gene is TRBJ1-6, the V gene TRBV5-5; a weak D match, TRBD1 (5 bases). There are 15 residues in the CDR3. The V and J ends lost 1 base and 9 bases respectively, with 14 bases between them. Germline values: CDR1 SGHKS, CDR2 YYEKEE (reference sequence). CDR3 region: CASSLSQGWGSPLHF. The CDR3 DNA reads TGTGCCAGCAGCTTGTCCCAGGGTTGGGGTTCACCCCTCCACTTT.

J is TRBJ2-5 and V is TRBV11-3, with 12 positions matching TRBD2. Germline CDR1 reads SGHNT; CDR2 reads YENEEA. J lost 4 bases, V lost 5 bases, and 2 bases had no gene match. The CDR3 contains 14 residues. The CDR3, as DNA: TGTGCCAGCAGCCCGACTAGCGGGGGAGAGACCCAGTACTTC. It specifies CASSPTSGGETQYF.

The CDR3 loop is CAWNGGAITDTQYF. The CDR3 DNA sequence: TGTGCCTGGAATGGGGGGGCTATCACAGATACGCAGTATTTT. V gene TRBV30 combines with J gene TRBJ2-3; D is perhaps TRBD2 (7 bases). The CDR3 length is 14 residues. Trimming took 4 bases from V and 2 from J, leaving 13 bases between them. From germline, CDR1 is GTSNPN and CDR2 SVGIG (reference sequence). Based on the CDR3 plus reference TRBV30 and TRBJ2-3, the full variable domain is SQTIHQWPATLVQPVGSPLSLECTVEGTSNPNLYWYRQAAGRGLQLLFYSVGIGQISSEVPQNLSASRPQDRQFILSSKKLLLSDSGFYLCAWNGGAITDTQYFGPGTRLTVL.

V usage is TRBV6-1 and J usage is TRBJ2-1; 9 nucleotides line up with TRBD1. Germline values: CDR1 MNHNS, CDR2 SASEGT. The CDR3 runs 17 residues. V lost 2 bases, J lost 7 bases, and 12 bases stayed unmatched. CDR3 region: CASSETGRTGGWNEQFF. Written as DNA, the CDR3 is TGTGCCAGCAGTGAAACAGGTCGAACAGGGGGCTGGAATGAGCAGTTCTTC.